These T cell receptor beta chains were read from a single sample in a study of OX40 agonist ivuxolimab in advanced cancers. The repertoire was sequenced with immunoSEQ multiplex PCR; TCRdb's copy has only in-frame clones and lacks some. This sample has about 59,000 clones, with approximately 80% found just once. The specimen comprised CD4+ or CD8+ T cells sorted from blood, sampled in a trial of the OX40 agonist ivuxolimab. These receptors were obtained from an adult with an advanced solid tumor such as melanoma, head and neck, liver or kidney cancer. The CDR3 runs from the conserved cysteine through the conserved F or W. The D gene is left open where the match is weak.

j_gene	v_gene	d_gene	CDR3aa
TRBJ1-2	TRBV4-2	TRBD1	CASSQPTQGPVGGYTF
TRBJ2-7	TRBV30	TRBD1	CAGDSRYEQYF
TRBJ1-1	TRBV10-1	.	CASSRRENTEAFF
TRBJ2-1	TRBV5-1	TRBD2	CASSLAGPAAGENEQFF
TRBJ1-3	TRBV6-6	.	CASSYSGGTKGNTIYF
TRBJ2-2	TRBV2	.	CASSPTGTNTGELFF
TRBJ1-6	TRBV19	.	CASSLSDRSPLHF
TRBJ2-3	TRBV7-2	TRBD2	CASSWASGDADTQYF
TRBJ1-5	TRBV2	.	CASAGQIRQPQHF
TRBJ1-1	TRBV7-9	.	CASCAHDRNTEAFF
TRBJ2-1	TRBV19	TRBD2	CASSIASGSTHEQFF
TRBJ2-3	TRBV18	TRBD1	CASSPDRETDTQYF
TRBJ1-1	TRBV10-3	TRBD1	CAIRKFTGGAGTEAFF
TRBJ2-1	TRBV9	TRBD1	CASSVSTGTGNNEQFF
TRBJ1-1	TRBV6-6	TRBD1	CASITGQGGEAFF
TRBJ2-5	TRBV19	.	CASSEGLVYQETQYF
TRBJ2-5	TRBV7-8	.	CASSLLSGTQYF
TRBJ2-7	TRBV2	.	CASTDGRIRKQYF
TRBJ2-3	TRBV5-1	.	CASSLGQAHDTQYF
TRBJ2-3	TRBV9	.	CASSVHPGGTGGTDTQYF
TRBJ2-1	TRBV19	TRBD1	CASSPGTGGNEQFF
TRBJ2-6	TRBV5-1	TRBD1	CASSWDSSGANVLTF
TRBJ2-7	TRBV6-1	.	CASSEITLYEQYF
TRBJ1-4	TRBV7-9	.	CASSSPGGEKLFF
TRBJ2-3	TRBV7-2	.	CASDGQDSALDTQYF
TRBJ2-7	TRBV5-1	TRBD2	CASRLGGGTYEQYF
TRBJ2-3	TRBV5-4	.	CASSLGGLYTDTQYF
TRBJ1-4	TRBV15	.	CATSRAFNEKLFF
TRBJ1-1	TRBV28	.	CASRGPNTEAFF
TRBJ2-3	TRBV5-1	.	CASSLGGGTDTQYF
TRBJ2-7	TRBV14	.	CASSHFNRVEQYF